A selection of T cell receptor beta chains follows, all from one sample in a study of siplizumab effects on memory and regulatory T cells. Sequencing used immunoSEQ multiplex PCR; TCRdb keeps in-frame clones, though not all of them. This sample has over 35,000 clones; more than 80% occur once, and the top ten carry 0.25%. Specimen: naive CD4+ T cells sorted from blood. The receptor source for this set is a human donor in good health. The CDR3 runs from the conserved cysteine through the conserved F or W. A D gene is named only where the DNA matches it firmly. The size entry is marked missing in some rows and otherwise reads once, few, many or a size class.

>-|TRBJ2-7|TRBV5-1|-
CASSLESTSYEQYF
TGCGCCAGCAGCTTGGAGTCTACCTCCTACGAGCAGTACTTC
>-|TRBJ1-5|TRBV6-4|TRBD1
CASTVGQVDQPQHF
TGTGCCAGCACCGTCGGACAGGTAGATCAGCCCCAGCATTTT
>-|TRBJ2-1|TRBV2|-
CASSEAWQGSYNEQFF
TGTGCCAGCAGTGAAGCTTGGCAGGGCTCCTACAATGAGCAGTTCTTC
>-|TRBJ1-2|TRBV2|TRBD1
CATSGGGYGYTF
TGTGCCACGTCAGGGGGCGGCTATGGCTACACCTTC
>-|TRBJ1-5|TRBV10-1|-
CASKTDTPQPQHF
TGCGCCAGCAAAACGGACACCCCTCAGCCCCAGCATTTT
>once|TRBJ1-1|TRBV7-2|-
CASTPEQGLTEAFF
TGTGCCAGCACCCCAGAACAGGGATTAACTGAAGCTTTCTTT
>few|TRBJ1-2|TRBV7-2|-
CASSLAGYGYTF
TGTGCCAGCAGCTTAGCAGGGTATGGCTACACCTTC
>-|TRBJ1-4|TRBV4-1|TRBD1
CASSQVERGLEKLFF
TGCGCCAGCAGCCAAGTCGAGAGGGGGCTTGAAAAACTGTTTTTT
>-|TRBJ2-5|TRBV4-1|-
CASGSVGAETQYF
TGCGCCAGCGGGTCGGTAGGGGCAGAGACCCAGTACTTC
>-|TRBJ2-7|TRBV6-1|-
CASSGAGWTYEQYF
TGTGCCAGCAGTGGGGCAGGATGGACCTACGAGCAGTACTTC